This T cell receptor (beta chain) was captured by sequencing in a study of radiotherapy plus CTLA-4 blockade in lung cancer. Study context: Disease control reached roughly 33%, with objective responses in over 15%.

This table comes from immunoSEQ multiplex PCR, and its TCRdb copy is limited to in-frame clones, with some not included. Of around 37,000 clones in the sample, roughly 72% were seen once. Concerning this clone itself: Antigen unknown.

The CDR3 is 13 amino acids. The V segment lost 5 bases and the J segment 3 bases; nucleotides outside the gene matches: 3. From germline, CDR1 is MNHNS and CDR2 SASEGT. Overall study results and limits: After radiotherapy and ipilimumab, tumor-derived clones expanded in peripheral blood. Strongest reported response predictors: early blood clone changes and post-radiation interferon-beta.

CTLA-4 blockade with ipilimumab, together with focal radiation, was given to patients with chemo-refractory metastatic non-small-cell lung cancer. This clonotype was obtained from a human donor with non-small cell lung cancer who had stable disease on radiotherapy plus ipilimumab. The V gene is TRBV6-1, the J gene TRBJ1-1; 7 nucleotides align to TRBD1. Here the sequenced sample was peripheral blood, taken from a patient treated with radiotherapy plus ipilimumab. This chain's CDR3 is CASSKTGHTEAFF. CDR3 bases: TGTGCCAGCAGTAAGACAGGGCACACTGAAGCTTTCTTT.